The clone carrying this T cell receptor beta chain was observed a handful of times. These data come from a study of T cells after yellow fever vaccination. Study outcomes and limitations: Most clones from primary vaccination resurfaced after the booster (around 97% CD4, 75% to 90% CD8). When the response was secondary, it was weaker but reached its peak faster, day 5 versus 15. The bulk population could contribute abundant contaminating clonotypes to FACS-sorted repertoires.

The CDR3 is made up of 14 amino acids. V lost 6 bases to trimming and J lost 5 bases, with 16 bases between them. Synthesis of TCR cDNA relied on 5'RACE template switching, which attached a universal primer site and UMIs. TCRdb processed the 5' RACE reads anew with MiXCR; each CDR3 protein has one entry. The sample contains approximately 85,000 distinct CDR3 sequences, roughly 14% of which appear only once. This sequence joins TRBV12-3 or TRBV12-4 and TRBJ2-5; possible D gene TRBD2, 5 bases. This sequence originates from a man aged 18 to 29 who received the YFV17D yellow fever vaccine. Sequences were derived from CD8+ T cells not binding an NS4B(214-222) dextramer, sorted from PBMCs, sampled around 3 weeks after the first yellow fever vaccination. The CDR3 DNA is TGTGCCAGCAGCGATGACGGGGATTTGGAGACCCAGTACTTC. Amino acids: CASSDDGDLETQYF.